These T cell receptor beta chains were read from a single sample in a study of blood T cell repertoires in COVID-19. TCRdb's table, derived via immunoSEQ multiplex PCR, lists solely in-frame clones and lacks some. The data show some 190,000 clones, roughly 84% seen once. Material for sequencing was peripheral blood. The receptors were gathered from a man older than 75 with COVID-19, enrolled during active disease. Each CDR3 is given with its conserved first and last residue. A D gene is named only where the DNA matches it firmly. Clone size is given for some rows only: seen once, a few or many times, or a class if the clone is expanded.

TGTGCCAGCAGCGTAGGACTAGCGGGCGCGAGCTCCTACGAGCAGTACTTC	CASSVGLAGASSYEQYF	-	TRBD2	TRBV9	TRBJ2-7
TGTGCCAGTAGTATACCCCCCAGGGGGTATGGCTACACCTTC	CASSIPPRGYGYTF	once	TRBD1	TRBV19	TRBJ1-2
TGCGCCAGCAGCGACCAGGGTCCCTACAATGAGCAGTTCTTC	CASSDQGPYNEQFF	-	-	TRBV5-1	TRBJ2-1
TGTGCCAGCAGTTTTCGCCCCCGGGGTGACACTGAAGCTTTCTTT	CASSFRPRGDTEAFF	-	-	TRBV27	TRBJ1-1
TGTGCCAGCAGTTATACCGGAGCTAACACTGAAGCTTTCTTT	CASSYTGANTEAFF	-	-	TRBV6-2/TRBV6-3	TRBJ1-1
TGTGCCCCTAAGGATGGGGGGGAGGATCAGCCCCAGCATTTT	CAPKDGGEDQPQHF	-	-	TRBV28	TRBJ1-5
TGTGCCAGCTCACCATATTCAGGGGCGGCATTAACTGAAGCTTTCTTT	CASSPYSGAALTEAFF	-	-	TRBV18	TRBJ1-1
TGTGCCAGCAGCACGAACACCGGGGAGCTGTTTTTT	CASSTNTGELFF	-	-	TRBV12-3/TRBV12-4	TRBJ2-2
TGTGCCAGCAGCGTAGAGGGTGCAGGGAAAGAAGCTTTCTTT	CASSVEGAGKEAFF	-	-	TRBV9	TRBJ1-1
TGCGCCAGCAGCCCCGGACAGGGGGAATCTGAAGCTTTCTTT	CASSPGQGESEAFF	-	TRBD1	TRBV5-1	TRBJ1-1
TGCAGCGTTGAAGGCGGGGGGAACACTGAAGCTTTCTTT	CSVEGGGNTEAFF	many	-	TRBV29-1	TRBJ1-1
TGTGCCAGCGGACTCGGGAGCTCCTACAATGAGCAGTTCTTC	CASGLGSSYNEQFF	-	-	TRBV21-1	TRBJ2-1
TGCAGTGCCAGTATTCCCGGGAACAGCCCCCCCTTC	CSASIPGNSPPF	-	-	TRBV20-1	TRBJ1-2
TGTGCCAGCTCACCCGAGACAGTCGGTCAGCCCCAGCATTTT	CASSPETVGQPQHF	-	-	TRBV18	TRBJ1-5
TGTGCCAGCAGCCAGGACAGAGGGGACTATGGCTACACCTTC	CASSQDRGDYGYTF	-	-	TRBV9	TRBJ1-2
TGCGCCAGCAGCTTGGGACAGGCTAGAAACACCATATATTTT	CASSLGQARNTIYF	few	-	TRBV5-1	TRBJ1-3
TGTGCCAGCAGCCAAGTGGCCCTCGCTAATTCACCCCTCCACTTT	CASSQVALANSPLHF	-	-	TRBV5-4	TRBJ1-6
TGTGCCAGTAGCTCCCTCGTTCAATCCGGGACAGGGAGCGGGGCCGGGGAGCTGTTTTTT	CASSSLVQSGTGSGAGELFF	-	TRBD1	TRBV19	TRBJ2-2
TGTGCCAGCAGTTCCAGGGGGCTCGCGGACGAGCAGTACTTC	CASSSRGLADEQYF	-	TRBD1	TRBV6-6	TRBJ2-7
TGTGCCAGTAGTATGGGAGGGCCCCAGCATTTT	CASSMGGPQHF	-	-	TRBV19	TRBJ1-5
TGTGCCAGCAGCCAAGACAAGGCGACAGGGACTTTC	CASSQDKATGTF	-	TRBD1	TRBV3-1/TRBV3-2	TRBJ1-2
TGTGCCAGCTCACCAAGCGACGGCGAGCAGTACTTC	CASSPSDGEQYF	-	-	TRBV18	TRBJ2-7
TGTGCCAGCAGCTTACGGACAGAATTAGAAGCTTTCTTT	CASSLRTELEAFF	-	-	TRBV5-6	TRBJ1-1
TGTGCCAGCAGCCGGGACATCCAGCTTAACACCATATATTTT	CASSRDIQLNTIYF	-	-	TRBV5-4	TRBJ1-3
TGCGCCAGCAGTCAGCAGGGCTATGGCTACACCTTC	CASSQQGYGYTF	-	-	TRBV5-1	TRBJ1-2
TGTGCCAGCAGCTCACAGGGGGCAGCTAATGAAAAACTGTTTTTT	CASSSQGAANEKLFF	-	TRBD1	TRBV5-6	TRBJ1-4
TGTGCCAGCGGGGGGGAGGGGCAAGAGACCCAGTACTTC	CASGGEGQETQYF	-	TRBD2	TRBV12-3/TRBV12-4	TRBJ2-5
TGTGCCAGTAGTTACGGAGAAACAAACACTGAAGCTTTCTTT	CASSYGETNTEAFF	-	-	TRBV19	TRBJ1-1
TGTGCCAGCAGCCCGACTAGCGGGACCTACAATGAGCAGTTCTTC	CASSPTSGTYNEQFF	-	TRBD2	TRBV7-6	TRBJ2-1
TGTGCCAGCAGCCAAGCGGGGGGTGAGACCCAGTACTTC	CASSQAGGETQYF	-	TRBD2	TRBV7-9	TRBJ2-5
TGTGCCAGCAGTCTTACAGGTACCTCCTACGAGCAGTACTTC	CASSLTGTSYEQYF	few	-	TRBV28	TRBJ2-7
TGTGCCAGCAGCCCATACGGCGGCGGATCACCCCTCCACTTT	CASSPYGGGSPLHF	-	-	TRBV3-1/TRBV3-2	TRBJ1-6
TGTGCCAGCAGCTTAGAAGCTAATCAGCCCCAGCATTTT	CASSLEANQPQHF	-	-	TRBV11-2	TRBJ1-5
TGTGCTAGTGGTCTGGGAGCAGGGGGAGCCTACGAGCAGTACTTC	CASGLGAGGAYEQYF	-	TRBD1	TRBV12-5	TRBJ2-7
TGTGCCAGCTCACCGGCGGGGGGAGGAGAAAAACTGTTTTTT	CASSPAGGGEKLFF	-	-	TRBV18	TRBJ1-4
TGTGCCAGTAGTATAAGGACAGGGAATCAGCCCCAGCATTTT	CASSIRTGNQPQHF	-	TRBD1	TRBV19	TRBJ1-5
TGTGCCAGCAAGGCGGGGAAAGGAAAACTGTTTTTT	CASKAGKGKLFF	-	-	TRBV6-5	TRBJ1-4
TGTGCCAGCAGTTACTCGAGGACAGGGAGCAATCAGCCCCAGCATTTT	CASSYSRTGSNQPQHF	-	TRBD1	TRBV6-2/TRBV6-3	TRBJ1-5
TGTGCCAGCAGCCCGGGGGGCAGTCAGCCCCAGCATTTT	CASSPGGSQPQHF	-	-	TRBV5-8	TRBJ1-5
TGCGCCAGCAGCTTGGCAGGGAACTATGGCTACACCTTC	CASSLAGNYGYTF	few	-	TRBV5-1	TRBJ1-2